This TCR beta chain was observed in a study of T cell responses to AZD1222 COVID-19 vaccine. Looking at the study overall: Recipients boosted at about 4 weeks or about 12 weeks are pooled. Study results and limitations: In the spike-specific TCR repertoire, nearly half reportedly target unmutated variant regions.

The germline gives CDR1 SGDLS, CDR2 YYNGEE. Trimming took 0 bases from V and 5 from J; bases not matched to a gene: 2. CDR3 length: 14 residues. Measured with immunoSEQ multiplex PCR; TCRdb has only the in-frame clones, and not every one. The sample has over 90,000 clones, less than 95% seen once. On this clone: The target antigen is unknown.

Sequencing used peripheral blood, obtained on day 0 of AZD1222 vaccination. The chain joins TRBV9 to TRBJ1-5; 7 bases line up with TRBD1. The receptor comes from an adult in good health. The CDR3 nucleotides read TGTGCCAGCAGCGTAGGGGACAGTTATCAGCCCCAGCATTTT. The encoded protein is CASSVGDSYQPQHF.